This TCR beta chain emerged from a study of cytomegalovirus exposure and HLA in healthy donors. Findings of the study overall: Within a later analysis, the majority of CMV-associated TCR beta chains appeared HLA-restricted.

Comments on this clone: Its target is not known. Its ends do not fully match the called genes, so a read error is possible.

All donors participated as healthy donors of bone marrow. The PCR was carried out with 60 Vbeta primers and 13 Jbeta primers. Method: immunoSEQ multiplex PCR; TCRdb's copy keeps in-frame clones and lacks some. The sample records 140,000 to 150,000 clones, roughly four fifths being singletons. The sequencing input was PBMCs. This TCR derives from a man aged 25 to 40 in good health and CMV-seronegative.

The CDR3 DNA reads TGCGCCAGCAGCCCGTGGGGGGGGGTTCTAGCCAAAAACAGTCAGTACTTC. Protein sequence: CASSPWGGVLAKNSQYF. The chain recombines TRBV4-1 with TRBJ2-4, with 7 bases lining up with TRBD2. The CDR3 has 17 amino acids. CDR1 and CDR2 from the germline V gene are MGHRA and YSYEKL.